This T cell receptor (beta chain) was found in a study of blood T cell repertoires in COVID-19. Study-wide background: Donors in the United States, Italy and Spain gave samples during acute or convalescent COVID-19. T cells, B-cell-depleted T cells, or PBMCs supplied cDNA or gDNA.

This clone has only a few counts. In the authors' workflow: The assay estimated nucleated cells by amplifying reference gene primers. The protocol was immunoSEQ multiplex PCR, while the TCRdb copy is restricted to in-frame clones and leaves out a portion. V, J and clone size are those of that table, while D and trimming were read from the DNA. The table has approximately 12,000 clones, 88% seen once. The V gene's germline CDR1 is LGHDT and CDR2 YNNKEL (reference sequence). The length of the CDR3 is 13 residues. Trimming cost V 4 bases and J 4 bases, with 8 bases left between them. The chain couples TRBV3-1 (or the pseudogene TRBV3-2) to TRBJ1-3, with D maybe TRBD1 (5 bases). The sequence derives from a human donor in a cohort sampled during active COVID-19. The sample comprised peripheral blood. CDR3 sequence (DNA): TGTGCCAGCAGCCGGGGCGACGGAAACACCATATATTTT. Its protein is CASSRGDGNTIYF.